This T cell receptor (beta chain) was sequenced during a study of blood T cell repertoires in COVID-19. The V segment lost 0 bases and the J segment 5 bases; nucleotides outside the gene matches: 8. Germline assignment: CDR1 LGHDT and CDR2 YNNKEL (reference sequence). The CDR3 covers 17 residues. Profiled with immunoSEQ multiplex PCR; TCRdb holds only in-frame clones, not every one. The sample shows roughly 250,000 clones, approximately 83% of them seen only once. This clone has a single count. The chain joins TRBV3-1 (or the pseudogene TRBV3-2) to TRBJ2-7; 12 positions agree with TRBD2. The material sequenced was PBMCs or T cells enriched from blood (not recorded which). The source is a woman between 25 and 40 years old who had recovered from COVID-19. The CDR3 region has the DNA TGTGCCAGCAGCCAAGACCTAGCGGGAGGGGCGAGCAACGAGCAGTACTTC. This gives the protein CASSQDLAGGASNEQYF.